The clone carrying this T cell receptor beta chain was found once. Antigen specificity is unknown. Trimming took 5 bases from V and 7 from J, leaving 7 bases between them. Per the germline V gene, CDR1 is KGHDR and CDR2 is SFDVKD. CDR3 length: 11 residues. This entry comes from a study of T cell responses to AZD1222 COVID-19 vaccine. Study-level background: Pooling covered second doses at about 4 or about 12 weeks. Study-wide results and limits: Spike-specific TCR repertoires showed rising breadth and depth after two AZD1222 doses. There were repertoire samples only from the period after the peak T cell response.

Sequenced by immunoSEQ multiplex PCR; TCRdb stores in-frame clones only, minus some. Of roughly 130,000 clones listed, around 90% are singletons. This clonotype originated in an adult in good health. This chain connects TRBV24-1 to TRBJ1-1, with D hard to call. This sample comprised peripheral blood, obtained on day 0 of AZD1222 vaccination. In nucleotides, the CDR3 is TGTGCCACCAGTGTACGGGGTGAAGCTTTCTTT. Protein product: CATSVRGEAFF.